This paragraph reports one T cell receptor (beta chain). Treatment of the sample: oral pan-JAK inhibitor, 5-10 mg twice daily. The data were obtained in a study of CD8+ T cells in alopecia areata. CDR3 length: 13 amino acids. Looked up from germline, CDR1 is SNHLY and CDR2 is FYNNEI. Trimming left V 3 bases short and J 4 bases short, with 6 bases between. After isolation, RNA underwent reverse transcription to generate cDNA as the sequencing template. Clones were read by immunoSEQ multiplex PCR, and TCRdb kept only the in-frame ones, dropping some. The repertoire holds about 210,000 clones, with about 58% as singletons.

This chain joins TRBV2 and TRBJ1-4; no clear D. The sequence was collected from a human donor with alopecia areata. This specimen was CD4+ T cells sorted from blood, taken at week 4, from a patient treated with tofacitinib. The CDR3 bases are TGTGCCAGCAGTGACAGGAGTAATGAAAAACTGTTTTTT. Protein sequence: CASSDRSNEKLFF.